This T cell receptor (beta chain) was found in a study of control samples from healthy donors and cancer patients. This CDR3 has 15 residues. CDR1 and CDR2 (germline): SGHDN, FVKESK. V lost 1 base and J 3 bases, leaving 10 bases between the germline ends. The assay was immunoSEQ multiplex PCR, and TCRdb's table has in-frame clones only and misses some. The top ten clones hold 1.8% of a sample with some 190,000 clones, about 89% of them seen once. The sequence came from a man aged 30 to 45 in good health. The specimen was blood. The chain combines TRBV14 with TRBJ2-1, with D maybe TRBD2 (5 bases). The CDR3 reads CASSQGAGLYNEQFF. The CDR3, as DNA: TGTGCCAGCAGCCAAGGTGCGGGTCTCTACAATGAGCAGTTCTTC.